This T cell receptor (beta chain) was found in a study of T-cell reconstitution after alpha-beta-depleted transplantation in children. Overall study results and limits: Expanded clones from the graft, numbering several hundred, reportedly supplied alpha-beta T cells about two months after transplant. There were some patients whose high TCRbeta diversity at day 60 came from surviving recipient T cells and thymic progenitors. Among T cells one year after transplant, newly produced cells accounted for most counts and diversity.

As it was prepared, the TCRbeta library received unique molecular identifiers. MiXCR, run by TCRdb on the PCR reads, gives a single entry per CDR3 protein. The sample has 440,000 or so distinct CDR3 sequences, 43% seen once. A word on this clonotype: Its antigen is still unknown.

The CDR3 runs 15 residues. Germline CDR1 reads SGHRS; CDR2 reads YFSETQ. With 5 bases removed from V and 0 bases from J, the gap between germline ends came to 14 bases. The material sequenced was PBMCs, taken before TCRalphabeta/CD19-depleted stem cell transplant. The source of this sequence is a girl aged 2 to 9 with aplastic anemia, due to receive a stem cell transplant. The gene calls are TRBV5-1 and TRBJ1-1; a weak D match, TRBD1 (6 bases). The CDR3 nucleotides are TGCGCCAGCAGGGGGGCCGGGACGGTGAACACTGAAGCTTTCTTT. Its protein is CASRGAGTVNTEAFF.